The clone carrying this TCR beta chain was counted only a few times. Some clones are missing from TCRdb's copy, which holds only in-frame ones; the method was immunoSEQ multiplex PCR. The sample includes around 84,000 clones, just under 95% of them seen just once. This entry belongs to a study of OX40 agonist ivuxolimab in advanced cancers. CDR3 length: 14 amino acids. V was trimmed by 7 bases and J by 2 bases, leaving 14 bases between them. Germline assignment: CDR1 MNHNY and CDR2 SVGAGI (reference sequence). V gene TRBV6-6 combines with J gene TRBJ2-5; D gene unclear. Sample: CD4+ or CD8+ T cells sorted from blood, taken in a trial of the OX40 agonist ivuxolimab. This TCR was sampled from an adult with an advanced solid tumor such as melanoma, head and neck, liver or kidney cancer. CDR3 DNA sequence: TGTGCCAGCACCCTAACAGAGAGTCAAGAGACCCAGTACTTC. Its translation: CASTLTESQETQYF.